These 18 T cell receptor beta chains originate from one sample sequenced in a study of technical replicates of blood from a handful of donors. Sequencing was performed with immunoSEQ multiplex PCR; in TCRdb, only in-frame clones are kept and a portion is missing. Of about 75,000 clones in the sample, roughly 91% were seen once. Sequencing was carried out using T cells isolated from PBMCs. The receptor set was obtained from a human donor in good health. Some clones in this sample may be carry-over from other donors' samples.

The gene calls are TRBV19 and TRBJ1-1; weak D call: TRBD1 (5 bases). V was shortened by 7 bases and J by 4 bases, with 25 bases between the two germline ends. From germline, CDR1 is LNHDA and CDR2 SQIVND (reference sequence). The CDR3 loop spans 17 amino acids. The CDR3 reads CASTRDPFPHTGTEAFF. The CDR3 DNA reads TGTGCCAGTACTAGAGACCCCTTCCCTCACACAGGCACTGAAGCTTTCTTT.

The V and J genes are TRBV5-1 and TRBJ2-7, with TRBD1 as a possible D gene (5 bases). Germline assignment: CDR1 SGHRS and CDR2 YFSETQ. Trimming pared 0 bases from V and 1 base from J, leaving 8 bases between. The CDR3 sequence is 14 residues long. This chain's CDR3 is CASSLVRQSYEQYF. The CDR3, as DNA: TGCGCCAGCAGCTTGGTTCGACAGTCCTACGAGCAGTACTTC.

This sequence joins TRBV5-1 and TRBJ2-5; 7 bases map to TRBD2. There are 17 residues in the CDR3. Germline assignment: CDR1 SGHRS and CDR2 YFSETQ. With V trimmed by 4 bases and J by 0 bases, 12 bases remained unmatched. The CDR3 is CASSPPHRGGNQETQYF. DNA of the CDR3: TGCGCCAGCAGCCCTCCTCACCGGGGAGGGAACCAAGAGACCCAGTACTTC.

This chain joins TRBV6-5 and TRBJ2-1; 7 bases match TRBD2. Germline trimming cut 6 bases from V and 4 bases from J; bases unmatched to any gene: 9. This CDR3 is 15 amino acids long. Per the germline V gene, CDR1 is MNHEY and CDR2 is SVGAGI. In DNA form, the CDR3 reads TGTGCCAGCAGCCGAATAGCGGGTGAATACAATGAGCAGTTCTTC. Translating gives CASSRIAGEYNEQFF.

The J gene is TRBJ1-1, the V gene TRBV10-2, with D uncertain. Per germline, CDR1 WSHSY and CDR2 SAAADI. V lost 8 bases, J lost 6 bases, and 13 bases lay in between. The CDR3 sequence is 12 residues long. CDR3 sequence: CASLRGRPEAFF. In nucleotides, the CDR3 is TGCGCCAGCCTTCGAGGCAGACCTGAAGCTTTCTTT.

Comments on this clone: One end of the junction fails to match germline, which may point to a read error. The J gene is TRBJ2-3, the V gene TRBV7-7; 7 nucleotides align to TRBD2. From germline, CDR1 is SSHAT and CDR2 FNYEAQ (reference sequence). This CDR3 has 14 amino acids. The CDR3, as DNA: TGTGCTAGCAGCTTGAAGCGGGGCACGGATACGCAGTATTTT. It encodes CASSLKRGTDTQYF.

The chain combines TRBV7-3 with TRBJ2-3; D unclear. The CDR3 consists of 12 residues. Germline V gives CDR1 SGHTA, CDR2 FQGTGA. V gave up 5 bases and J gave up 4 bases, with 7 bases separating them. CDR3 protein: CASSVTSDTQYF. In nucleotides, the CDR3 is TGTGCCAGCAGCGTGACATCAGATACGCAGTATTTT.

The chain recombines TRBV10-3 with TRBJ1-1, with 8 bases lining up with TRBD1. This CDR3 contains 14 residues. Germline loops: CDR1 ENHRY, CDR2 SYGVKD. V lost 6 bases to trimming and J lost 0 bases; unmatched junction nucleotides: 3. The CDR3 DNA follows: TGTGCCATCAGCGCGGGACAGGTGAACACTGAAGCTTTCTTT. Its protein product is CAISAGQVNTEAFF.

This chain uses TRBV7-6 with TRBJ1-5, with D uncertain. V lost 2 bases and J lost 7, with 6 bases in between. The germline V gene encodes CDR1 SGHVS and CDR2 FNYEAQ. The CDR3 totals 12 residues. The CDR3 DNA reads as TGTGCCAGCAGCTTACCTGGCCAGCCCCAGCATTTT. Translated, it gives CASSLPGQPQHF.

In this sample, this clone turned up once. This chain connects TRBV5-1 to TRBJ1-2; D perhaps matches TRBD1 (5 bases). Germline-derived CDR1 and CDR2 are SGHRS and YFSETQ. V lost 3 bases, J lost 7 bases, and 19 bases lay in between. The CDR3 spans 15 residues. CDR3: CASSYGAGWGSGYTF. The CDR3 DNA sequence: TGCGCCAGCAGCTATGGTGCAGGGTGGGGATCTGGCTACACCTTC.

CDR3 in amino acids: CASSPGRPQETQYF. Written as DNA, the CDR3 is TGTGCCAGCAGCCCCGGGAGGCCCCAAGAGACCCAGTACTTC. This sequence joins TRBV28 and TRBJ2-5; 7 nucleotides agree with TRBD2. Germline values: CDR1 MDHEN, CDR2 SYDVKM. The CDR3 contains 14 residues. V gave up 6 bases and J gave up 1 base; unmatched junction bases: 5.

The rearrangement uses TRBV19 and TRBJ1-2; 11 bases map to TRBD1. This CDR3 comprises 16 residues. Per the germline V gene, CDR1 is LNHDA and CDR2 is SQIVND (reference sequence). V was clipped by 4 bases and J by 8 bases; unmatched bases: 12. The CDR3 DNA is TGTGCCAGTAGTACACCTGGACAGGGGGCTCTGCGGGGCTACACCTTC. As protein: CASSTPGQGALRGYTF.

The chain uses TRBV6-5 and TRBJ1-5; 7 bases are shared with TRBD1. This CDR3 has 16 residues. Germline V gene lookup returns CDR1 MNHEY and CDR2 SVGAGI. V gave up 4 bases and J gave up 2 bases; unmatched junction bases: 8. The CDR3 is CASSSWAGGRNQPQHF. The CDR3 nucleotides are TGTGCCAGCAGTTCCTGGGCAGGGGGTCGCAATCAGCCCCAGCATTTT.

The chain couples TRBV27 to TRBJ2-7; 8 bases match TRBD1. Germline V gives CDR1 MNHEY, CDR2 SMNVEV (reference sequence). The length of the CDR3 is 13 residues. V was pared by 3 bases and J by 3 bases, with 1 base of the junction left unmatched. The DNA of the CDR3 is TGTGCCAGCAGTTTTGACAGGGGCTACGAGCAGTACTTC. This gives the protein CASSFDRGYEQYF.

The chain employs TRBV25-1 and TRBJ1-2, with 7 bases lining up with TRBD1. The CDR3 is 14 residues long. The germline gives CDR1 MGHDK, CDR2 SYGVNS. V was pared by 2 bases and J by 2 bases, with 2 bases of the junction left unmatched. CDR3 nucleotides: TGTGCCAGCAGTGAAGTCAGGGGGAACTATGGCTACACCTTC. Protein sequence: CASSEVRGNYGYTF.

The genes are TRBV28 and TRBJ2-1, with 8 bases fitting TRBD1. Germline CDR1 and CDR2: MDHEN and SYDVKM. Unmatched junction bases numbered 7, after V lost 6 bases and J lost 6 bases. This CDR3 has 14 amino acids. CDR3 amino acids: CASSPTGALNEQFF. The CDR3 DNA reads TGTGCCAGCAGCCCGACAGGGGCCCTCAATGAGCAGTTCTTC.

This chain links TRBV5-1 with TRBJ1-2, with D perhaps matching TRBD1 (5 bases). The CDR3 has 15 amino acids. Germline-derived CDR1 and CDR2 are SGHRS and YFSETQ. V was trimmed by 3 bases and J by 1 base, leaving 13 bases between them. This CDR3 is CASSSDSSLNYGYTF. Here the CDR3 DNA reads TGCGCCAGCAGCTCTGACAGCTCTCTTAACTATGGCTACACCTTC.

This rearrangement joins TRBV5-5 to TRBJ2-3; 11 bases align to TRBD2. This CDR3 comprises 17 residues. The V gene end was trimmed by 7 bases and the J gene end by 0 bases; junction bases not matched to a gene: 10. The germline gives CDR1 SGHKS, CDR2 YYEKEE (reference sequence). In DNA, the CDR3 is TGTGCCAGCTCGATTAGCGGGGGGGCGTGGAGCACAGATACGCAGTATTTT. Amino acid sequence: CASSISGGAWSTDTQYF.